The next 32 T cell receptor beta chains were all read from a single sample in a study of cytomegalovirus exposure and HLA in healthy donors. Primers: 60 Vbeta forward and 13 Jbeta reverse. The table came from immunoSEQ multiplex PCR; TCRdb's copy has only in-frame clones and leaves some out. This table has around 89,000 clones, 65% to 85% appearing once. Sequenced sample: PBMCs. These receptors originate from a girl aged 2 to 9 in good health and CMV-seropositive.

The V call is TRBV6-1, the J call TRBJ1-1; D ambiguous. This CDR3 spans 15 amino acids. V lost 0 bases and J 0 bases, leaving 8 bases between the germline ends. Germline V CDR1 and CDR2: MNHNS, SASEGT. The CDR3 DNA reads TGTGCCAGCAGTGAAGCCGGGTCTCTGAACACTGAAGCTTTCTTT. This codes for CASSEAGSLNTEAFF.

The chain recombines TRBV15 with TRBJ1-4, with TRBD1 matching 9 bases. Germline V gives CDR1 LNHNV, CDR2 YYDKDF (reference sequence). This CDR3 region has 14 residues. The trim removed 8 bases at V and 10 bases at J, leaving 11 bases unmatched. CDR3 sequence: CATGPGTGNGKLFF. In DNA form, the CDR3 reads TGTGCCACCGGTCCCGGGACAGGGAACGGAAAACTGTTTTTT.

J is TRBJ2-3 and V is TRBV5-1, with 9 bases lining up with TRBD1. V trimming: 4 bases; J trimming: 8 bases; junction bases outside the gene matches: 5. Germline V gene sequence: CDR1 SGHRS, CDR2 YFSETQ. This CDR3 has 13 residues. The CDR3 region is CASSGGTGTTQYF. The CDR3 bases are TGCGCCAGCAGCGGGGGGACAGGGACTACGCAGTATTTT.

The V call is TRBV4-1, the J call TRBJ2-1; 13 bases fit TRBD2. The ends lost 4 bases at V and 7 bases at J; junction bases unmatched: 10. CDR1 is MGHRA and CDR2 is YSYEKL in the germline V gene. The CDR3 spans 17 residues. This CDR3 reads CASSRTRTSGSGNEQFF. The CDR3 DNA sequence: TGCGCCAGCAGCCGGACGCGGACTAGCGGGAGTGGAAATGAGCAGTTCTTC.

The V call is TRBV5-8, the J call TRBJ2-3, with D possibly being TRBD1 (6 bases). V was trimmed by 4 bases and J by 7 bases, leaving 22 bases between them. This CDR3 has 16 residues. Germline CDR1 is SGHTS and CDR2 is YDEGEE. CDR3 sequence reads: CASSKRTEGPSNTQYF. In DNA, the CDR3 is TGTGCCAGCAGCAAAAGGACAGAAGGCCCATCGAATACGCAGTATTTT.

The gene calls are TRBV30 and TRBJ2-7; 7 bases line up with TRBD1. Germline loops: CDR1 GTSNPN, CDR2 SVGIG (reference sequence). This CDR3 has 13 residues. The trim removed 2 bases at V and 2 bases at J, leaving 3 bases unmatched. The CDR3 DNA reads as TGTGCCTGGAGTTGGGACAGCGCCTACGAGCAGTACTTC. This gives the protein CAWSWDSAYEQYF.

V gene TRBV25-1 combines with J gene TRBJ1-2; possibly TRBD1 for D (6 bases). The CDR3 has 16 amino acids. Germline CDR1 MGHDK, CDR2 SYGVNS. V gave up 4 bases and J gave up 3 bases, with 18 bases separating them. In DNA, the CDR3 is TGTGCCAGCAGTGGAGAAACAGGGACGCACGACTATGGCTACACCTTC. It encodes CASSGETGTHDYGYTF.

This clone was observed once. This chain joins TRBV5-6 and TRBJ1-1, with D unclear. Per germline, CDR1 SGHDT and CDR2 YYEEEE. Trimming shortened V by 0 bases and J by 1 base, and 4 bases separated the two germline ends. This CDR3 has 13 residues. CDR3 amino acids: CASSLAGNTEAFF. The CDR3 DNA reads as TGTGCCAGCAGCTTGGCAGGGAACACTGAAGCTTTCTTT.

This clone was detected a few times. The chain has TRBV19 and TRBJ1-1; D perhaps matches TRBD1 (5 bases). There are 11 residues in the CDR3. Germline CDR1 and CDR2: LNHDA and SQIVND (reference sequence). V lost 8 bases, J lost 4 bases, and 8 bases lay in between. The CDR3 DNA reads as TGTGCCAGTGCCGGGGGCACTGAAGCTTTCTTT. Amino acid sequence: CASAGGTEAFF.

The chain joins TRBV19 to TRBJ1-2; 7 bases match TRBD1. Per the germline V gene, CDR1 is LNHDA and CDR2 is SQIVND (reference sequence). J gave up 3 bases and V 3 bases, and 1 base lay outside the gene matches. The CDR3 loop spans 13 amino acids. CDR3 in amino acids: CASSMGQYYGYTF. The CDR3 DNA follows: TGTGCCAGTAGTATGGGACAGTACTATGGCTACACCTTC.

This chain joins TRBV15 and TRBJ1-5; D may be TRBD1 (6 bases). Trimming removed 6 bases at V and 3 bases at J, with 12 bases between. Germline lookup yields CDR1 LNHNV and CDR2 YYDKDF (reference sequence). This CDR3 is 14 amino acids long. CDR3 residues: CATSPQGPNQPQHF. In DNA form, the CDR3 reads TGTGCCACCAGTCCACAGGGTCCCAATCAGCCCCAGCATTTT.

This clone is labeled as medium-sized. The rearrangement joins TRBV6-5 to TRBJ1-1; D is perhaps TRBD1 (6 bases). The CDR3 sequence is 16 residues long. The V gene lost 0 bases and the J gene lost 7 bases, with 18 bases spanning the gap. The germline V gene encodes CDR1 MNHEY and CDR2 SVGAGI. The CDR3 spells CASSYSNLQGRDEAFF. CDR3 nucleotides: TGTGCCAGCAGTTACTCCAACCTACAGGGTCGTGATGAAGCTTTCTTT.

This chain connects TRBV6-6 to TRBJ1-1; possibly TRBD1 for D (5 bases). The CDR3 is made up of 15 amino acids. Per germline, CDR1 MNHNY and CDR2 SVGAGI (reference sequence). The V end lost 5 bases, the J end lost 1 base, and 14 bases lay between the germline ends. CDR3 region: CASSRGGSTNTEAFF. In DNA, the CDR3 is TGTGCCAGCAGTCGCGGGGGGAGCACGAACACTGAAGCTTTCTTT.

This chain joins TRBV30 and TRBJ2-5; no clear D. CDR1 and CDR2 from the germline V gene are GTSNPN and SVGIG (reference sequence). V lost 2 bases and J 0 bases, leaving 10 bases between the germline ends. This CDR3 is 14 amino acids long. The CDR3, as DNA: TGTGCCTGGAGTACCCGACTTCACCAAGAGACCCAGTACTTC. Translated: CAWSTRLHQETQYF. The full variable domain, in which reference TRBV30 and TRBJ2-5 provide the parts outside the CDR3, is SQTIHQWPATLVQPVGSPLSLECTVEGTSNPNLYWYRQAAGRGLQLLFYSVGIGQISSEVPQNLSASRPQDRQFILSSKKLLLSDSGFYLCAWSTRLHQETQYFGPGTRLLVL.

V gene TRBV2 combines with J gene TRBJ1-1, with D perhaps matching TRBD1 (5 bases). CDR3 size: 12 residues. The V end lost 8 bases, the J end lost 5 bases, and 12 bases lay between the germline ends. Germline V lookup: CDR1 SNHLY, CDR2 FYNNEI. CDR3 sequence (DNA): TGTGCCAGCCTCAGGGTTGGGACTGAAGCTTTCTTT. It codes for CASLRVGTEAFF.

This chain links TRBV30 with TRBJ1-5; no firm D call. The CDR3 is 12 residues long. Germline V gene sequence: CDR1 GTSNPN, CDR2 SVGIG (reference sequence). The V end lost 1 base, the J end lost 6 bases, and 7 bases lay between the germline ends. The CDR3 nucleotides read TGTGCCTGGAGTGGTGGGAGTCAGCCCCAGCATTTT. This translates into CAWSGGSQPQHF.

CDR3 in DNA: TGTGCCAGCTCACCACCTCTTCCTGTTCGGACTGAAGCTTTCTTT. This sequence encodes CASSPPLPVRTEAFF. The chain uses TRBV18 and TRBJ1-1; D uncertain. CDR1 is KGHSH and CDR2 is LQKENI in the germline V gene. The CDR3 is 15 residues long. Trimming cost V 0 bases and J 5 bases, with 13 bases left between them.

This clone turned up a few times. The chain couples TRBV5-1 to TRBJ1-5; no firm D call. Trimming cost V 2 bases and J 5 bases, with 8 bases left between them. CDR1 and CDR2 (germline): SGHRS, YFSETQ. The CDR3 runs 13 residues. The CDR3 bases are TGCGCCAGCAGCTTCGGCGGAGATCAGCCCCAGCATTTT. Translated: CASSFGGDQPQHF.

The chain carries TRBV14 and TRBJ2-1; the D is unclear. V was shortened by 1 base and J by 7 bases, with 11 bases between the two germline ends. Germline V gene sequence: CDR1 SGHDN, CDR2 FVKESK. The CDR3 has 14 amino acids. The CDR3 sequence: CASSQGLPTNEQFF. The CDR3 DNA follows: TGTGCCAGCAGCCAAGGCCTTCCCACAAATGAGCAGTTCTTC.

The V call is TRBV7-9, the J call TRBJ1-4, with TRBD1 identical over 7 bases. The V and J ends lost 3 bases and 4 bases, in that order; junction bases with no gene match: 2. CDR1 is SEHNR, CDR2 FQNEAQ, per germline (reference sequence). There are 14 residues in the CDR3. For the CDR3, the DNA is TGTGCCAGCAGCTTTGCAGGGGGTAATGAAAAACTGTTTTTT. Its protein product is CASSFAGGNEKLFF.

V usage is TRBV4-3 and J usage is TRBJ2-1; 7 bases line up with TRBD1. V lost 2 bases to trimming and J lost 0 bases; unmatched junction nucleotides: 1. The CDR3 length is 15 residues. Germline V gene data show CDR1 as LGHNA and CDR2 as YSLEER. CDR3 bases: TGCGCCAGCAGCCAAACAGGGGTCTCCTACAATGAGCAGTTCTTC. It encodes CASSQTGVSYNEQFF.

The J gene is TRBJ1-5, the V gene TRBV30; D is undetermined. Germline V gene data show CDR1 as GTSNPN and CDR2 as SVGIG (reference sequence). V was cut by 2 bases and J by 7 bases, with 15 bases left in between. The CDR3 extends over 14 amino acids. CDR3 coding DNA: TGTGCCTGGAGTCCGGGGTTCGGACGGCAGCCCCAGCATTTT. The encoded protein is CAWSPGFGRQPQHF. Looking up the rest from reference TRBV30 and TRBJ1-5 gives the full variable domain: SQTIHQWPATLVQPVGSPLSLECTVEGTSNPNLYWYRQAAGRGLQLLFYSVGIGQISSEVPQNLSASRPQDRQFILSSKKLLLSDSGFYLCAWSPGFGRQPQHFGDGTRLSIL.

The V gene is TRBV9, the J gene TRBJ2-2; TRBD1 matches 8 bases. J lost 8 bases, V lost 1 base, and 7 bases had no gene match. This CDR3 comprises 15 residues. CDR1 SGDLS and CDR2 YYNGEE come from the germline V gene. CDR3 sequence (DNA): TGTGCCAGCAGCGTAAGGGACAGGATGATAGGGGAGCTGTTTTTT. This sequence encodes CASSVRDRMIGELFF.

The V and J genes are TRBV19 and TRBJ1-3, with TRBD1 identical over 7 bases. V lost 9 bases, J lost 5 bases, and 10 bases stayed unmatched. Germline CDR1 LNHDA, CDR2 SQIVND (reference sequence). CDR3 length equals 14 residues. In nucleotides, the CDR3 is TGTGCCAGCAGGGACTGGGACAGTAGAAACACCATATATTTT. This codes for CASRDWDSRNTIYF.

The CDR3 loop is CASSQGDRNTEAFF. In nucleotides, the CDR3 is TGCGCCAGCAGCCAAGGGGACAGGAACACTGAAGCTTTCTTT. This chain connects TRBV4-1 to TRBJ1-1, with 7 bases lining up with TRBD1. Per the germline V gene, CDR1 is MGHRA and CDR2 is YSYEKL. This CDR3 contains 14 residues. With V trimmed by 1 base and J by 1 base, 0 bases remained unmatched.

This rearrangement joins TRBV5-1 to TRBJ2-5; D is possibly TRBD1 (5 bases). Trimming removed 4 bases at V and 4 bases at J, with 17 bases between. The germline V gene has CDR1 SGHRS and CDR2 YFSETQ. CDR3 length: 15 amino acids. CDR3 in amino acids: CASSTQTTARETQYF. The CDR3 DNA follows: TGCGCCAGCAGCACCCAAACGACAGCGCGAGAGACCCAGTACTTC. The entire variable domain, with the rest obtained from reference TRBV5-1 and TRBJ2-5, is as follows: KAGVTQTPRYLIKTRGQQVTLSCSPISGHRSVSWYQQTPGQGLQFLFEYFSETQRNKGNFPGRFSGRQFSNSRSEMNVSTLELGDSALYLCASSTQTTARETQYFGPGTRLLVL.

This clone was observed a few times. The chain is built from TRBV7-8 and TRBJ1-3; D unclear. V was trimmed by 4 bases and J by 0 bases, leaving 7 bases between them. The CDR3 has 14 amino acids. Per the germline V gene, CDR1 is SGHVS and CDR2 is FQNEAQ. The CDR3, as DNA: TGTGCCAGCAGCTCCCTGTCCTCTGGAAACACCATATATTTT. It is translated as CASSSLSSGNTIYF.

The chain employs TRBV9 and TRBJ2-7; weak D call: TRBD2 (5 bases). The V gene's germline CDR1 is SGDLS and CDR2 YYNGEE. V was cut by 0 bases and J by 5 bases, with 15 bases left in between. This CDR3 comprises 15 residues. In DNA form, the CDR3 reads TGTGCCAGCAGCGTAGCGAGCGGAGATGAGGACGAGCAGTACTTC. Encoded protein: CASSVASGDEDEQYF.

V gene TRBV27 combines with J gene TRBJ2-7; 8 bases agree with TRBD1. The CDR3 loop spans 15 amino acids. V shed 3 bases, J shed 7 bases, and the junction held 11 bases outside the gene matches. CDR1 and CDR2 (germline): MNHEY, SMNVEV (reference sequence). Here the CDR3 DNA reads TGTGCCAGCAGTTTTTACAGGGGGGTTGCGGGGGAGCAGTACTTC. It yields the protein CASSFYRGVAGEQYF.

This clone occurred once. V and J are TRBV30 and TRBJ2-7, with 11 bases lining up with TRBD2. Germline CDR1 and CDR2: GTSNPN and SVGIG (reference sequence). This CDR3 spans 15 amino acids. The junction had 9 bases not matched to a gene; V was cut back by 4 bases and J by 4 bases. The CDR3 DNA sequence: TGTGCCTGGACCTCTACTAGCGGGAGTTGGTACGAGCAGTACTTC. This codes for CAWTSTSGSWYEQYF.

The chain is built from TRBV4-2 and TRBJ2-7, with D unclear. Between the trimmed V and J ends, which lost 0 bases and 5 bases, there was a span of 11 bases. Germline loops: CDR1 LGHNA, CDR2 YNFKEQ. The CDR3 extends over 14 amino acids. CDR3 DNA sequence: TGTGCCAGCAGCCAAGATCTAGGCGTCAACGAGCAGTACTTC. It codes for CASSQDLGVNEQYF.

J is TRBJ2-3 and V is TRBV25-1, with 13 positions matching TRBD2. Trimming cost V 6 bases and J 2 bases; bases outside gene matches: 5. Per the germline V gene, CDR1 is MGHDK and CDR2 is SYGVNS. The CDR3 spans 16 residues. CDR3 coding DNA: TGTGCCAGCAGGAACGGACTAGCGGGGGCCACAGATACGCAGTATTTT. This translates into CASRNGLAGATDTQYF.